This T cell receptor (beta chain) emerged from a study of beta chain features in type 1 diabetes (dated by TCRdb to the late 2010s). The study in broad terms: No differences in mean age, gender distribution, total cell number or subset yield were found between patients and healthy donors. A total of about 99,000,000 sorted cells were examined across all samples, and RNA yield correlated strongly with the number of cells per subset. Regulatory and stem cell-like memory subsets were isolated from only 8 patients and roughly eight healthy donors, whereas naive and central memory subsets came from all 30 or so donors. The study compared the TCRB repertoires of sorted circulating CD4+ T cell subsets in recently diagnosed type 1 diabetes patients with those in matched healthy donors. Findings and caveats that apply to the study as a whole: Naive, central memory and regulatory TCRB repertoires appeared to be more similar among patients than among healthy donors. Because the HLA sub-analyses included only small numbers of individuals, any influence of HLA type on TCRB rearrangement was left unresolved. Shorter templates might have been favored by PCR, but patient and control samples were amplified and corrected together, so both groups would have been affected equally by any skew. Patients with type 1 diabetes made fewer insertions and deleted more nucleotides at VDJ recombination sites, implying thymic rearrangement abnormalities. Sequencing cDNA rather than genomic DNA could over-represent highly expressing activated cells, although activation and CD3 levels did not differ between groups. Type 1 diabetes patients showed a moderate but significant shortening of TCRB CDR3 length in all four CD4+ subsets.

The V end gives up 5 bases and the J end 9 bases, leaving 12 bases in the junction not matched to a gene. The CDR3 covers 15 residues, taking in both the cysteine and the phenylalanine. Left in the record is the CDR3 DNA by itself, 45 bases read in frame from the first base. Looking up the germline V gene (reference sequence) yields CDR1 LNHDA and CDR2 SQIVND. This clone was picked up a small number of times. Its cognate antigen has yet to be identified. No base quality information exists; no much larger clone differs at one position. From each donor, a single peripheral blood sample of approximately 110 mL on average was drawn into heparinised tubes. Naive, central memory, regulatory and stem cell-like memory CD4+ T cells were sorted on a BD FACSAria II using a panel including CD45RO, CCR7, CD25, CD127, CD95 and CD27. Purity was above 98% for every sorted population. PBMCs were separated immediately by Lymphoprep density gradient centrifugation and were stained directly, without being cultured. To minimize batch effects, samples were stained and sorted in pairs, one healthy donor with one patient per experiment.

All of the isolated RNA was reverse transcribed with the High Capacity cDNA Reverse Transcription Kit, so expressed TCRB transcripts were sequenced. Deep immunoSEQ sequencing was applied to naive, central memory and regulatory T cell samples, giving an average of about 3.7 million total reads per sample. Sorted cells were lysed in RLT buffer, and RNA was extracted using DNase-treated RNeasy Micro or Mini kits according to cell number. Each cell subset was processed on its own to prevent cross-contamination, while patient and healthy donor samples were processed together. TCRB sequences were amplified from cDNA with the immunoSEQ multiplex PCR, producing 87-bp fragments spanning the CDR3 region. Sequencing of the amplicons was done on the Illumina HiSeq platform. The paper's data handling went like this. PCR bias was computationally corrected using synthetic template baselines, reads within Hamming distance 2 were collapsed, and singletons that could not be merged were discarded. Reads were aligned against IMGT so that V, D and J genes, CDR3 length and insertions or deletions at six rearrangement sites could be assigned. Within each subset, clonotype counts were normalized to the number of sorted cells before true diversity and Gini coefficients were calculated with the tcR R package. The overlap coefficient, calculated on TCRB nucleotide sequences, was used to quantify repertoire sharing. As a proxy for the pre-selection repertoire, out-of-frame TCRB sequences from naive cells were analyzed. TCRdb provides this immuneACCESS table in a form limited to in-frame rearrangements. Some clones are lacking; in checked studies, under half of them reflect an unresolved V gene, and why the rest are absent is not known. The DNA gave D and trimming, while V, J and clone size come from that table. The sample table lists 810,000 or so clones, 17% of them with a count of one. 0.02% to 0.025% of the sample comes from the top ten.

This receptor was identified in a woman aged 18-29 years in good health. The rearrangement combines TRBV19 with TRBJ2-1, with 8 bases in between that match TRBD2. Sequenced: naive CD4+ T cells from blood. What this sample's cell subset or site label stands for: true naive CD4+ T cells. The CDR3 corresponds to CASSRPIAGGAEQFF. Read as DNA, the sequence is TGTGCCAGTAGTCGCCCCATCGCGGGAGGTGCTGAGCAGTTCTTC. With all but the CDR3 taken from the reference TRBV19 and TRBJ2-1 genes, the full variable domain is: DGGITQSPKYLFRKEGQNVTLSCEQNLNHDAMYWYRQDPGQGLRLIYYSQIVNDFQKGDIAEGYSVSREKKESFPLTVTSAQKNPTAFYLCASSRPIAGGAEQFFGPGTRLTVL.